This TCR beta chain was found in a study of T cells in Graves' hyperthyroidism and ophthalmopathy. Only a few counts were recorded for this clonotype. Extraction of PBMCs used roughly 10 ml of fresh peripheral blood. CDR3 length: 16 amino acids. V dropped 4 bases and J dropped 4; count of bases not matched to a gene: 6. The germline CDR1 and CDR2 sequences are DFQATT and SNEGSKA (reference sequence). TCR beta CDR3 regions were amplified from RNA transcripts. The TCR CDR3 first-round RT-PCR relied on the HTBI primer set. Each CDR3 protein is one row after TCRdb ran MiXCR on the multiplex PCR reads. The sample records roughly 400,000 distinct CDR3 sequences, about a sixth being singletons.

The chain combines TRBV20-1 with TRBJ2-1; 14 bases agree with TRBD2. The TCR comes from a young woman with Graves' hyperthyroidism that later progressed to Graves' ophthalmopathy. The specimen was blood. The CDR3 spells CSAKPGLAGGYNEQFF. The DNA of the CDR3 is TGCAGTGCTAAACCTGGACTAGCGGGAGGATACAATGAGCAGTTCTTC.